The rows below give T cell receptor beta chains drawn from one sample of a study of regulatory T cells in long-lasting Graves disease. TCRdb independently ran MiXCR on the multiplex PCR reads; one entry per CDR3 protein. The sample lists a few hundred thousand distinct CDR3 sequences, over 9.5% occurring once. These data were also reused for a study on T cells in Graves' hyperthyroidism and ophthalmopathy.

The specimen was peripheral blood mononuclear cells (PBMCs), collected at new diagnosis, from a patient treated with antithyroid drugs. The source is a woman aged 18-29 years with Graves disease. Both conserved end residues are part of each CDR3. D genes are given only for firm matches. Clone size is not always given. Where it is, it says once, few, many or a class for expanded clones.

v_gene: TRBV6-1
abundance: NA
j_gene: TRBJ1-1
d_gene: TRBD1
len: 17
CDR3aa: CASSAMAGGGLNTEAFF
CDR3nt: TGTGCCAGCAGTGCAATGGCAGGGGGAGGCCTCAACACTGAAGCTTTCTTT

v_gene: TRBV14
abundance: many
j_gene: TRBJ2-1
d_gene: TRBD2
len: 15
CDR3aa: CASSQGLAGYNEQFF
CDR3nt: TGTGCCAGCAGCCAAGGACTAGCTGGCTACAATGAGCAGTTCTTC

v_gene: TRBV5-8
abundance: many
j_gene: TRBJ1-1
d_gene: NA
len: 14
CDR3aa: CASSFRQVITEAFF
CDR3nt: TGTGCCAGCAGCTTCCGACAAGTAATCACTGAAGCTTTCTTT

v_gene: TRBV5-1
abundance: many
j_gene: TRBJ2-3
d_gene: NA
len: 14
CDR3aa: CASSSKTGTDTQYF
CDR3nt: TGCGCCAGCAGCTCTAAGACAGGCACAGATACGCAGTATTTT

v_gene: TRBV19
abundance: many
j_gene: TRBJ1-5
d_gene: NA
len: 15
CDR3aa: CASSPVDSANQPQHF
CDR3nt: TGTGCCAGTAGCCCAGTGGACAGCGCCAATCAGCCCCAGCATTTT

v_gene: TRBV12-5
abundance: many
j_gene: TRBJ1-1
d_gene: NA
len: 12
CDR3aa: CASGPSDRKAFF
CDR3nt: TGTGCTAGTGGTCCCTCAGACAGAAAAGCTTTCTTT

v_gene: TRBV9
abundance: few
j_gene: TRBJ2-7
d_gene: TRBD1
len: 15
CDR3aa: CASSVEGQGAVEQYF
CDR3nt: TGTGCCAGCAGCGTAGAGGGGCAGGGGGCTGTCGAGCAGTACTTC

v_gene: TRBV7-2
abundance: many
j_gene: TRBJ2-5
d_gene: TRBD1
len: 15
CDR3aa: CASSLGQGSWETQYF
CDR3nt: TGTGCCAGCAGCTTAGGACAGGGGTCATGGGAGACCCAGTACTTC

v_gene: TRBV6-2/TRBV6-3
abundance: many
j_gene: TRBJ1-5
d_gene: NA
len: 15
CDR3aa: CASRKAAGARQPQHF
CDR3nt: TGTGCCAGCAGAAAAGCGGCAGGGGCTCGGCAGCCCCAGCATTTT

v_gene: TRBV20-1
abundance: many
j_gene: TRBJ2-2
d_gene: TRBD1
len: 14
CDR3aa: CSAFKGQVAGELFF
CDR3nt: TGCAGTGCTTTTAAGGGACAGGTTGCCGGGGAGCTGTTTTTT

v_gene: TRBV19
abundance: few
j_gene: TRBJ2-7
d_gene: NA
len: 10
CDR3aa: CAPGSREQYF
CDR3nt: TGTGCCCCGGGATCCCGCGAGCAGTACTTC

v_gene: TRBV18
abundance: many
j_gene: TRBJ2-5
d_gene: NA
len: 16
CDR3aa: CASSPPLGNGKETQYF
CDR3nt: TGTGCCAGCTCACCACCGCTTGGAAATGGCAAAGAGACCCAGTACTTC

v_gene: TRBV19
abundance: NA
j_gene: TRBJ2-7
d_gene: NA
len: 15
CDR3aa: CASSTSQGFSYEQYF
CDR3nt: TGTGCCAGTAGTACGTCACAGGGATTTTCCTACGAGCAGTACTTC

v_gene: TRBV20-1
abundance: many
j_gene: TRBJ1-4
d_gene: NA
len: 15
CDR3aa: CSARDASGNSEKLFF
CDR3nt: TGCAGTGCTAGAGATGCGTCGGGGAATAGTGAAAAACTGTTTTTT

v_gene: TRBV5-1
abundance: NA
j_gene: TRBJ2-7
d_gene: NA
len: 15
CDR3aa: CASSLEGPPSYEQYF
CDR3nt: TGCGCCAGCAGCTTGGAGGGCCCCCCTTCCTACGAGCAGTACTTC

v_gene: TRBV2
abundance: many
j_gene: TRBJ1-5
d_gene: TRBD1
len: 15
CDR3aa: CASSYTGGEDQPQHF
CDR3nt: TGTGCCAGCAGTTACACAGGGGGGGAGGATCAGCCCCAGCATTTT

v_gene: TRBV28
abundance: many
j_gene: TRBJ1-1
d_gene: NA
len: 12
CDR3aa: CASSLFAGGAFF
CDR3nt: TGTGCCAGCAGTTTATTTGCGGGGGGAGCTTTCTTT

v_gene: TRBV20-1
abundance: many
j_gene: TRBJ1-4
d_gene: NA
len: 16
CDR3aa: CSARDPGLGAFGKLFF
CDR3nt: TGCAGTGCTAGAGACCCGGGATTAGGGGCCTTTGGAAAACTGTTTTTT

v_gene: TRBV10-3
abundance: NA
j_gene: TRBJ1-3
d_gene: TRBD1
len: 14
CDR3aa: CAIRTGLAGNTIYF
CDR3nt: TGTGCCATCAGGACAGGGTTGGCTGGAAACACCATATATTTT

v_gene: TRBV6-1
abundance: many
j_gene: TRBJ2-1
d_gene: NA
len: 18
CDR3aa: CASNFHRRSPAPGNEQFF
CDR3nt: TGTGCCAGCAATTTCCACCGGCGGAGCCCCGCTCCAGGCAATGAGCAGTTCTTC

v_gene: TRBV11-2
abundance: many
j_gene: TRBJ1-2
d_gene: TRBD1
len: 15
CDR3aa: CASSLLTGGAQGYTF
CDR3nt: TGTGCCAGCAGCTTATTAACAGGGGGCGCTCAAGGCTACACCTTC

v_gene: TRBV7-2
abundance: many
j_gene: TRBJ2-7
d_gene: NA
len: 11
CDR3aa: CASSLLSEQYF
CDR3nt: TGTGCCAGCAGCTTACTCTCCGAGCAGTACTTC

v_gene: TRBV11-2
abundance: NA
j_gene: TRBJ2-2
d_gene: TRBD1
len: 15
CDR3aa: CASSQQGAVTGELFF
CDR3nt: TGTGCCAGCAGCCAACAGGGGGCTGTCACCGGGGAGCTGTTTTTT

v_gene: TRBV28
abundance: many
j_gene: TRBJ1-4
d_gene: TRBD1
len: 17
CDR3aa: CASSRFQGARGSEKLFF
CDR3nt: TGTGCCAGCAGTCGATTCCAGGGGGCTAGGGGTAGTGAAAAACTGTTTTTT

v_gene: TRBV10-3
abundance: few
j_gene: TRBJ2-6
d_gene: NA
len: 19
CDR3aa: CAISESDGQTYSGANVLTF
CDR3nt: TGTGCCATCAGTGAGTCGGATGGACAGACTTACTCTGGGGCCAACGTCCTGACTTTC

v_gene: TRBV19
abundance: few
j_gene: TRBJ1-1
d_gene: NA
len: 11
CDR3aa: CASSQQGRAFF
CDR3nt: TGTGCCAGTAGCCAGCAGGGGAGAGCTTTCTTT

v_gene: TRBV20-1
abundance: many
j_gene: TRBJ2-2
d_gene: NA
len: 13
CDR3aa: CSARGKVYGELFF
CDR3nt: TGCAGTGCTAGAGGCAAGGTGTACGGGGAGCTGTTTTTT

v_gene: TRBV6-2/TRBV6-3
abundance: many
j_gene: TRBJ2-3
d_gene: TRBD2
len: 18
CDR3aa: CASSHPGLAGDTTDTQYF
CDR3nt: TGTGCCAGCAGCCACCCGGGACTAGCGGGGGACACCACAGATACGCAGTATTTT

v_gene: TRBV24-1
abundance: NA
j_gene: TRBJ1-1
d_gene: NA
len: 15
CDR3aa: CATSDLRPMNTEAFF
CDR3nt: TGTGCCACCAGTGATTTGAGACCGATGAACACTGAAGCTTTCTTT

v_gene: TRBV7-9
abundance: many
j_gene: TRBJ2-1
d_gene: NA
len: 16
CDR3aa: CASSFPRGLSYNEQFF
CDR3nt: TGTGCCAGCAGCTTCCCGAGGGGTCTTTCCTACAATGAGCAGTTCTTC

v_gene: TRBV19
abundance: few
j_gene: TRBJ1-4
d_gene: NA
len: 15
CDR3aa: CASSIARVGNEKLFF
CDR3nt: TGTGCCAGTAGTATAGCGCGGGTTGGGAATGAAAAACTGTTTTTT

v_gene: TRBV16
abundance: many
j_gene: TRBJ2-1
d_gene: NA
len: 12
CDR3aa: CASSLSRDEQFF
CDR3nt: TGTGCCAGCAGCCTCTCCAGGGATGAGCAGTTCTTC

v_gene: TRBV27
abundance: many
j_gene: TRBJ2-7
d_gene: TRBD2
len: 18
CDR3aa: CASSLSKLGLAGVYEQYF
CDR3nt: TGTGCCAGCAGTTTATCGAAGTTGGGTCTAGCGGGAGTCTACGAGCAGTACTTC

v_gene: TRBV9
abundance: few
j_gene: TRBJ1-1
d_gene: TRBD1
len: 15
CDR3aa: CASSEKTGGGTEAFF
CDR3nt: TGTGCCAGCAGCGAGAAGACAGGGGGTGGGACTGAAGCTTTCTTT

v_gene: TRBV3-1
abundance: many
j_gene: TRBJ2-7
d_gene: NA
len: 14
CDR3aa: CASSRMDRSYEQYF
CDR3nt: TGTGCCAGCAGCCGCATGGACCGATCCTACGAGCAGTACTTC

v_gene: TRBV3-1
abundance: few
j_gene: TRBJ2-6
d_gene: NA
len: 14
CDR3aa: CASSPLNGANVLTF
CDR3nt: TGTGCCAGCAGCCCCCTTAATGGGGCCAACGTCCTGACTTTC

v_gene: TRBV2
abundance: many
j_gene: TRBJ1-1
d_gene: NA
len: 18
CDR3aa: CASSEAPWRGGRNTEAFF
CDR3nt: TGTGCCAGCAGTGAAGCGCCGTGGCGGGGGGGTCGGAACACTGAAGCTTTCTTT

v_gene: TRBV28
abundance: many
j_gene: TRBJ2-3
d_gene: NA
len: 14
CDR3aa: CASSFGVSTDTQYF
CDR3nt: TGTGCCAGCAGTTTCGGGGTTAGCACAGATACGCAGTATTTT

v_gene: TRBV28
abundance: many
j_gene: TRBJ1-6
d_gene: TRBD1
len: 16
CDR3aa: CASSLIPGQGRAPLHF
CDR3nt: TGTGCCAGCAGTTTAATACCGGGACAGGGCCGCGCACCCCTCCACTTT

v_gene: TRBV28
abundance: many
j_gene: TRBJ2-1
d_gene: TRBD1
len: 15
CDR3aa: CASSSPDREYNEQFF
CDR3nt: TGTGCCAGCAGTTCCCCGGACAGGGAATACAATGAGCAGTTCTTC

v_gene: TRBV7-2
abundance: many
j_gene: TRBJ2-5
d_gene: NA
len: 12
CDR3aa: CASSLVPETQYF
CDR3nt: TGTGCCAGCAGCTTAGTGCCCGAGACCCAGTACTTC

v_gene: TRBV30
abundance: many
j_gene: TRBJ2-7
d_gene: TRBD1
len: 17
CDR3aa: CAWTAGTGGSFSYEQYF
CDR3nt: TGTGCCTGGACCGCCGGGACAGGGGGTAGTTTCTCCTACGAGCAGTACTTC